One T cell receptor beta chain is described in this entry. Its antigen is still unknown. Around day 10 of culture, CD4+ T cells were separated out. The vaccine recipients had no prior SARS-CoV-2 infection, with negative nucleocapsid antibodies. This CDR3 comprises 13 residues. The V and J ends lost 3 bases and 5 bases respectively, with 10 bases between them. Per germline, CDR1 MGHRA and CDR2 YSYEKL. This entry belongs to a study of vaccination effects on CD4 cells after COVID-19. The wider study: Vaccination of participants consisted of two doses of either the BNT162b2 or mRNA-1273 vaccine.

TCRdb's copy holds only in-frame clones and misses some; the assay was immunoSEQ multiplex PCR. The profile shows approximately 37,000 clones, about four fifths of them singletons. The TCR originated in a human donor who received a COVID-19 vaccine. The gene calls are TRBV4-1 and TRBJ2-5; the D is unclear. Material: CD4+ T cells from PBMCs cultured without peptide, obtained before COVID-19 vaccination. CDR3 nucleotide sequence: TGCGCCAGCAGCCAGTGGGGATATGAGACCCAGTACTTC. This encodes CASSQWGYETQYF.